The clone carrying this T cell receptor beta chain was counted between two and nine times. Its antigen remains unidentified. The DNA is omitted, as the CDR3 cannot be located on it reliably, and the CDR3 follows TCRdb's listing. The CDR3 region is 17 residues in length, termini included. This entry is derived from a study of T cells after yellow fever vaccination. Study details: SMART-Seq v4 Ultra Low Input handled preparation of low-cell-number fractions.

Study results and caveats: Abundant contaminating clonotypes from the bulk population could appear in FACS-sorted repertoires. Peaking faster, on day 5 versus 15, the secondary response was nonetheless weaker.

TCRdb itself ran the 5' RACE reads through MiXCR, one entry per CDR3 protein. The sample records 450,000 to 550,000 distinct CDR3 sequences, roughly a fifth being singletons. The specimen comprised PBMCs, sampled less than 25 days after the first yellow fever vaccination. The chain recombines TRBV21-1 with TRBJ1-4; the table calls TRBD1, which could not be checked here. TRBV21-1 is a recognized pseudogene. This clonotype was obtained from a young man who received the YFV17D yellow fever vaccine. The chain's CDR3 is CASSTLPGDRGEKNCFF.